This is a list of T cell receptor beta chains from one sample in a study of OX40 agonist ivuxolimab in advanced cancers. Clones were read by immunoSEQ multiplex PCR, and TCRdb kept only the in-frame ones, dropping some. The table records fewer than 95,000 clones, about 90% of them present only once. Sequencing used CD4+ or CD8+ T cells sorted from blood, obtained in a trial of the OX40 agonist ivuxolimab. The source of these receptors is an adult with an advanced solid tumor such as melanoma, head and neck, liver or kidney cancer. The CDR3 runs from the conserved cysteine through the conserved F or W. The order of the fields is V gene, J gene, D gene, clone size, CDR3 protein, CDR3 DNA. The D gene is left open where the match is weak. Not every row has a clone size; where given, it reads once, few, many or a size class.

v_gene: TRBV28; j_gene: TRBJ1-2; d_gene: .; abundance: few; CDR3aa: CASSLSLGGYTF; CDR3nt: TGTGCCAGCAGCCTGTCTTTGGGAGGCTACACCTTC
v_gene: TRBV27; j_gene: TRBJ2-7; d_gene: .; abundance: .; CDR3aa: CASSVIRGEQYF; CDR3nt: TGTGCCAGCAGTGTCATCCGGGGGGAGCAGTACTTC
v_gene: TRBV5-4; j_gene: TRBJ2-3; d_gene: .; abundance: .; CDR3aa: CASSLGVHSTDTQYF; CDR3nt: TGTGCCAGCAGCTTGGGGGTCCACAGCACAGATACGCAGTATTTT
v_gene: TRBV5-4; j_gene: TRBJ2-5; d_gene: .; abundance: .; CDR3aa: CASSLNRGGNQETQYF; CDR3nt: TGTGCCAGCAGCTTGAATAGGGGTGGGAACCAAGAGACCCAGTACTTC
v_gene: TRBV6-5; j_gene: TRBJ2-2; d_gene: .; abundance: .; CDR3aa: CASQRPRGGTGELFF; CDR3nt: TGTGCCAGCCAAAGGCCCAGGGGAGGAACCGGGGAGCTGTTTTTT
v_gene: TRBV9; j_gene: TRBJ2-7; d_gene: TRBD2; abundance: .; CDR3aa: CASSVGPSGVSYEQYF; CDR3nt: TGTGCCAGCAGCGTAGGTCCTAGCGGGGTGTCCTACGAGCAGTACTTC
v_gene: TRBV7-2; j_gene: TRBJ2-3; d_gene: TRBD1; abundance: once; CDR3aa: CASTFSTGGDTQYF; CDR3nt: TGTGCCAGCACCTTCTCCACAGGGGGAGATACGCAGTATTTT
v_gene: TRBV5-1; j_gene: TRBJ1-1; d_gene: TRBD1; abundance: .; CDR3aa: CASSQGVNTEAFF; CDR3nt: TGCGCCAGTTCACAGGGGGTGAACACTGAAGCTTTCTTT
v_gene: TRBV2; j_gene: TRBJ2-5; d_gene: .; abundance: .; CDR3aa: CASGGDQETQYF; CDR3nt: TGTGCCAGCGGCGGGGACCAAGAGACCCAGTACTTC
v_gene: TRBV19; j_gene: TRBJ1-5; d_gene: .; abundance: .; CDR3aa: CASSKPGQLNQPQHF; CDR3nt: TGTGCCAGTAGTAAACCGGGACAACTCAATCAGCCCCAGCATTTT
v_gene: TRBV19; j_gene: TRBJ2-7; d_gene: .; abundance: .; CDR3aa: CASTSRPPYEQYF; CDR3nt: TGTGCCAGTACCTCTCGGCCTCCCTACGAGCAGTACTTC
v_gene: TRBV18; j_gene: TRBJ1-5; d_gene: TRBD1; abundance: .; CDR3aa: CASSPDRGQPQHF; CDR3nt: TGTGCCAGCTCACCGGACAGGGGTCAGCCCCAGCATTTT
v_gene: TRBV18; j_gene: TRBJ1-5; d_gene: .; abundance: .; CDR3aa: CASSPGGSNQPQHF; CDR3nt: TGTGCCAGCTCACCAGGGGGGAGCAATCAGCCCCAGCATTTT
v_gene: TRBV4-1; j_gene: TRBJ2-5; d_gene: .; abundance: .; CDR3aa: CASSQNNKQETQYF; CDR3nt: TGCGCCAGCAGCCAGAACAATAAACAAGAGACCCAGTACTTC
v_gene: TRBV28; j_gene: TRBJ2-4; d_gene: .; abundance: .; CDR3aa: CASSLTRDIQYF; CDR3nt: TGTGCCAGCAGTTTAACTAGAGACATTCAGTACTTC
v_gene: TRBV6-6; j_gene: TRBJ2-3; d_gene: .; abundance: .; CDR3aa: CASRKGRVGDTDTQYF; CDR3nt: TGTGCCAGCAGAAAAGGTCGGGTAGGAGACACAGATACGCAGTATTTT
v_gene: TRBV19; j_gene: TRBJ2-4; d_gene: TRBD1; abundance: once; CDR3aa: CASSPTRDSNIQYF; CDR3nt: TGTGCCAGTAGTCCCACCCGGGACAGTAACATTCAGTACTTC
v_gene: TRBV25-1; j_gene: TRBJ2-1; d_gene: .; abundance: .; CDR3aa: CASSGLKGLTYNEQFF; CDR3nt: TGTGCCAGCAGTGGTTTGAAGGGACTCACCTACAATGAGCAGTTCTTC
v_gene: TRBV7-9; j_gene: TRBJ2-5; d_gene: .; abundance: .; CDR3aa: CASSLAGVETQYF; CDR3nt: TGTGCCAGCAGCTTAGCAGGGGTGGAGACCCAGTACTTC
v_gene: TRBV19; j_gene: TRBJ2-7; d_gene: TRBD1; abundance: .; CDR3aa: CASSTQTGGYEQYF; CDR3nt: TGTGCCAGTAGTACCCAGACAGGGGGCTACGAGCAGTACTTC
v_gene: TRBV4-2; j_gene: TRBJ1-1; d_gene: .; abundance: .; CDR3aa: CASSQDRTYDTEAFF; CDR3nt: TGTGCCAGCAGCCAAGATAGGACATATGACACTGAAGCTTTCTTT
v_gene: TRBV27; j_gene: TRBJ2-5; d_gene: .; abundance: .; CDR3aa: CASSLGRGETQYF; CDR3nt: TGTGCCAGCAGCTTGGGTAGGGGGGAGACCCAGTACTTC
v_gene: TRBV5-1; j_gene: TRBJ2-3; d_gene: .; abundance: .; CDR3aa: CASSLALGPTDTQYF; CDR3nt: TGCGCCAGCAGCTTGGCCCTGGGACCCACAGATACGCAGTATTTT
v_gene: TRBV18; j_gene: TRBJ2-3; d_gene: TRBD2; abundance: .; CDR3aa: CASSPTSGGLLTDTQYF; CDR3nt: TGTGCCAGCTCTCCGACTAGCGGGGGCCTACTCACAGATACGCAGTATTTT
v_gene: TRBV5-6; j_gene: TRBJ2-3; d_gene: .; abundance: .; CDR3aa: CASSIRDTGVNTQYF; CDR3nt: TGTGCCAGCAGCATTAGAGACACGGGGGTGAATACGCAGTATTTT
v_gene: TRBV27; j_gene: TRBJ2-2; d_gene: .; abundance: .; CDR3aa: CASSLIPETTSRGGFWTGELFF; CDR3nt: TGTGCCAGCAGTCTCATACCTGAAACAACCTCGCGTGGCGGGTTTTGGACCGGGGAGCTGTTTTTT
v_gene: TRBV2; j_gene: TRBJ2-3; d_gene: .; abundance: .; CDR3aa: CASNTRGDTQYF; CDR3nt: TGTGCCAGCAATACAAGGGGGGATACGCAGTATTTT
v_gene: TRBV29-1; j_gene: TRBJ2-3; d_gene: .; abundance: .; CDR3aa: CSVAVSTQYF; CDR3nt: TGCAGCGTTGCGGTCTCTACGCAGTATTTT
v_gene: TRBV6-5; j_gene: TRBJ2-7; d_gene: .; abundance: few; CDR3aa: CASSYSAGYSYEQYF; CDR3nt: TGTGCCAGCAGTTACTCGGCGGGGTACTCCTACGAGCAGTACTTC
v_gene: TRBV7-9; j_gene: TRBJ2-7; d_gene: .; abundance: .; CDR3aa: CASSLYAGYEQYF; CDR3nt: TGTGCCAGCAGCTTATACGCTGGGTACGAGCAGTACTTC
v_gene: TRBV28; j_gene: TRBJ1-4; d_gene: .; abundance: .; CDR3aa: CASSLPGATNEKLFF; CDR3nt: TGTGCCAGCAGTTTACCGGGAGCAACTAATGAAAAACTGTTTTTT
v_gene: TRBV6-5; j_gene: TRBJ2-2; d_gene: TRBD1; abundance: .; CDR3aa: CASSTGQTTGELFF; CDR3nt: TGTGCCAGCAGTACGGGACAGACTACCGGGGAGCTGTTTTTT
v_gene: TRBV9; j_gene: TRBJ1-2; d_gene: .; abundance: .; CDR3aa: CASSVDPEVWGYTF; CDR3nt: TGTGCCAGCAGCGTAGACCCAGAAGTATGGGGCTACACCTTC
v_gene: TRBV7-6; j_gene: TRBJ2-1; d_gene: TRBD2; abundance: .; CDR3aa: CASSFDTSGVLNEQFF; CDR3nt: TGTGCCAGCAGCTTTGATACTAGCGGGGTACTCAATGAGCAGTTCTTC
v_gene: TRBV15; j_gene: TRBJ1-1; d_gene: TRBD1; abundance: .; CDR3aa: CATSSRQGYTEAFF; CDR3nt: TGTGCCACCAGCAGCCGACAGGGGTACACTGAAGCTTTCTTT
v_gene: TRBV12-2; j_gene: TRBJ2-7; d_gene: .; abundance: .; CDR3aa: CASRLVTPSDEQYF; CDR3nt: TGTGCAAGTCGCTTAGTCACGCCTTCCGACGAGCAGTACTTC
v_gene: TRBV5-6; j_gene: TRBJ1-1; d_gene: TRBD1; abundance: .; CDR3aa: CASSPGQGRLRNTEAFF; CDR3nt: TGTGCCAGCAGCCCCGGACAGGGTAGGCTTCGCAACACTGAAGCTTTCTTT
v_gene: TRBV11-2; j_gene: TRBJ1-1; d_gene: .; abundance: .; CDR3aa: CASSFNLNTEAFF; CDR3nt: TGTGCCAGCAGCTTTAATTTGAACACTGAAGCTTTCTTT
v_gene: TRBV12-5; j_gene: TRBJ2-1; d_gene: .; abundance: .; CDR3aa: CASGLVEVIYNEQFF; CDR3nt: TGTGCTAGTGGTTTGGTTGAGGTCATCTACAATGAGCAGTTCTTC
v_gene: TRBV2; j_gene: TRBJ1-4; d_gene: TRBD1; abundance: once; CDR3aa: CASSGGGQGEKLFF; CDR3nt: TGTGCCAGCAGTGGAGGGGGACAGGGGGAAAAACTGTTTTTT
v_gene: TRBV27; j_gene: TRBJ2-7; d_gene: .; abundance: .; CDR3aa: CASSFWGTRSLQYF; CDR3nt: TGTGCCAGCAGTTTTTGGGGGACCCGCTCTCTGCAGTACTTC
v_gene: TRBV7-6; j_gene: TRBJ2-5; d_gene: .; abundance: .; CDR3aa: CASQMTIALETQYF; CDR3nt: TGTGCCAGTCAGATGACGATAGCGCTCGAGACCCAGTACTTC
v_gene: TRBV28; j_gene: TRBJ1-1; d_gene: .; abundance: .; CDR3aa: CASSSRDKSPLYTEAFF; CDR3nt: TGTGCCAGCAGTTCCCGGGACAAGAGCCCCCTTTACACTGAAGCTTTCTTT
v_gene: TRBV11-3; j_gene: TRBJ2-7; d_gene: .; abundance: .; CDR3aa: CASSKDRAEQYF; CDR3nt: TGTGCCAGCAGCAAGGACAGAGCCGAGCAGTACTTC
v_gene: TRBV19; j_gene: TRBJ2-1; d_gene: .; abundance: .; CDR3aa: CASSIGPAGENEQFF; CDR3nt: TGTGCCAGTAGTATAGGTCCGGCCGGGGAAAATGAGCAGTTCTTC
v_gene: TRBV28; j_gene: TRBJ2-4; d_gene: .; abundance: .; CDR3aa: CASSLLSPGAGNIQYF; CDR3nt: TGTGCCAGCAGTTTATTATCTCCAGGGGCCGGAAACATTCAGTACTTC
v_gene: TRBV11-1; j_gene: TRBJ2-2; d_gene: TRBD1; abundance: .; CDR3aa: CASSSQGNPTGELFF; CDR3nt: TGTGCCAGCTCCTCACAGGGGAACCCCACCGGGGAGCTGTTTTTT